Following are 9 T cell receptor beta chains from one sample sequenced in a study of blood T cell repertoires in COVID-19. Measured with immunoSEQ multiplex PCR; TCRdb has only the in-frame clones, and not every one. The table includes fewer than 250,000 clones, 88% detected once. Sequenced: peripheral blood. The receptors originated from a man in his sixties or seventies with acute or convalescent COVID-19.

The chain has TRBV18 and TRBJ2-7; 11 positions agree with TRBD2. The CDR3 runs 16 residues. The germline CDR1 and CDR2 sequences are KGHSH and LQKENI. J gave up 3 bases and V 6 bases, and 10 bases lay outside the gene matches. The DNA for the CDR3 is TGTGCCAGCTCGCAAGGGACTAGCGGACTCCTCTACGAGCAGTACTTC. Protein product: CASSQGTSGLLYEQYF. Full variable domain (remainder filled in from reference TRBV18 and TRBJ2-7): NAGVMQNPRHLVRRRGQEARLRCSPMKGHSHVYWYRQLPEEGLKFMVYLQKENIIDESGMPKERFSAEFPKEGPSILRIQQVVRGDSAAYFCASSQGTSGLLYEQYFGPGTRLTVT.

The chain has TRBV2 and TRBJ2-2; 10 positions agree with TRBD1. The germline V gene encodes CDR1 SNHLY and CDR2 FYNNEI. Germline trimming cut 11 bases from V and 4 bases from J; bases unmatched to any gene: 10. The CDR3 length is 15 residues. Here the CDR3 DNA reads TGTGCCTCCTCCGGTGGGACAGGGGTCACCGGGGAGCTGTTTTTT. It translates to CASSGGTGVTGELFF.

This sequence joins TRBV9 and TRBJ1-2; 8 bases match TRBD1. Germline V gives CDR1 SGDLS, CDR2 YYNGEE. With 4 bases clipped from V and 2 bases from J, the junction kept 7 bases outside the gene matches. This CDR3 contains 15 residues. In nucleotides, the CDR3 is TGTGCCAGCAGCCAAGGGGCAGGGGGCAACTATGGCTACACCTTC. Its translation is CASSQGAGGNYGYTF. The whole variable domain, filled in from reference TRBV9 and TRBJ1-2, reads DSGVTQTPKHLITATGQRVTLRCSPRSGDLSVYWYQQSLDQGLQFLIQYYNGEERAKGNILERFSAQQFPDLHSELNLSSLELGDSALYFCASSQGAGGNYGYTFGSGTRLTVV.

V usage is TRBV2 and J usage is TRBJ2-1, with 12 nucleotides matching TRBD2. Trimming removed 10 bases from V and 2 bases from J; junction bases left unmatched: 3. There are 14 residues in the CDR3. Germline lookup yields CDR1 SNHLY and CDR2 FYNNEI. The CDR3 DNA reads TGTGCCACCGGACTAGCGGGAACCTACAATGAGCAGTTCTTC. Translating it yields CATGLAGTYNEQFF.

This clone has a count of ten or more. CDR3 sequence (DNA): TGTGCTAGTGGTTTGTGGGACAGCTATGGCTACACCTTC. Encoded protein: CASGLWDSYGYTF. The genes are TRBV12-5 and TRBJ1-2; 7 bases fit TRBD1. This CDR3 region has 13 residues. V shed 2 bases and J 4 bases; nucleotides not matched to a gene: 1. Germline-derived CDR1 and CDR2 are LGHNT and FRNRAP.

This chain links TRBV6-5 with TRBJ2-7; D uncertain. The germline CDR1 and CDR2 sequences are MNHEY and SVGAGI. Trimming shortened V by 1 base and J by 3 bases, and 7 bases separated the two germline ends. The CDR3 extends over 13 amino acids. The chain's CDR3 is CASSYYRNYEQYF. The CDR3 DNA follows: TGTGCCAGCAGTTACTACAGAAACTACGAGCAGTACTTC.

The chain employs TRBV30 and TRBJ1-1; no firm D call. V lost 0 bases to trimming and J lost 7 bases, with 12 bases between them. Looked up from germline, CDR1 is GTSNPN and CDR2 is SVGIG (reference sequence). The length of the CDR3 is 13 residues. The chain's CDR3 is CAWSVRSLGEAFF. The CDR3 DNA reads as TGTGCCTGGAGTGTAAGGAGTCTGGGTGAAGCTTTCTTT.

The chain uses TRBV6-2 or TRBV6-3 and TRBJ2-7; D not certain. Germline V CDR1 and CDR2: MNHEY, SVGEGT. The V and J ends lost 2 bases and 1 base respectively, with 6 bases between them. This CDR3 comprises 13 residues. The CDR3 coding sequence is TGTGCCAGCAGTTACCCACAGTCCTACGAGCAGTACTTC. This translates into CASSYPQSYEQYF.

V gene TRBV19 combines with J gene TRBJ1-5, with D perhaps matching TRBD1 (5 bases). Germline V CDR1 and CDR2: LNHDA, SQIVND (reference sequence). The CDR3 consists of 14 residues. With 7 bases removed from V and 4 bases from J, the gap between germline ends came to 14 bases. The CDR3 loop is CASKGTAGNQPQHF. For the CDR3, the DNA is TGTGCCAGTAAAGGCACGGCAGGGAATCAGCCCCAGCATTTT.